The 7 T cell receptor beta chains below were found in one sample sequenced in a study of post-analysis software for immune sequencing data. Whole-study findings and limits: In patients, about 5 TRBV segments were more frequent than in controls, with TRBV5-6, TRBV5-1 and TRBV20-1 among them.

Carried by the TCR beta cDNA libraries were unique molecular identifiers. TCRdb processed the PCR reads anew with MiXCR; each CDR3 protein has one entry. The table includes some 800,000 distinct CDR3 sequences, 46% detected once. These receptors lack a known antigen. The specimen sequenced was blood. These TCRs come from a girl between 10 and 17 years old with multiple sclerosis.

The chain recombines TRBV20-1 with TRBJ2-7; 7 bases are a match to TRBD1. Germline V CDR1 and CDR2: DFQATT, SNEGSKA (reference sequence). The CDR3 length is 12 residues. V shed 8 bases and J 2 bases; nucleotides not matched to a gene: 6. The CDR3 DNA is TGCAGTCCCCAGGGGGAAGCCTACGAGCAGTACTTC. This gives the protein CSPQGEAYEQYF.

The DNA for the CDR3 is TGTGCCAGCAGTTGGGGGGGCCTCGGTAACTATGGCTACACCTTC. Protein sequence: CASSWGGLGNYGYTF. The V gene is TRBV27, the J gene TRBJ1-2; possible D gene TRBD1, 6 bases. The CDR3 has 15 amino acids. From germline, CDR1 is MNHEY and CDR2 SMNVEV (reference sequence). V lost 4 bases to trimming and J lost 1 base, with 13 bases between them.

This clonotype has just a few counts. The V gene is TRBV7-2, the J gene TRBJ2-1, with D perhaps given as TRBD1 or TRBD2 (5 bases each). V dropped 11 bases and J dropped 8 bases, with 25 bases sitting between them. Germline CDR1 SGHTA, CDR2 FQGNSA. The CDR3 consists of 15 residues. The DNA of the CDR3 is TGTGCCTGCGAGCCGGACGGGGCACATTATCATGAGCAGTTCTTC. Protein product: CACEPDGAHYHEQFF.

This clonotype was detected only a few times. The genes are TRBV2 and TRBJ2-2; 11 positions agree with TRBD2. Germline CDR1 SNHLY, CDR2 FYNNEI. This CDR3 is built from 16 residues. V lost 2 bases, J lost 7 bases, and 6 bases stayed unmatched. Here the CDR3 reads CASSEIAGGAGGELFF. CDR3 bases: TGTGCCAGCAGTGAAATAGCGGGAGGGGCTGGCGGGGAGCTGTTTTTT.

This chain joins TRBV27 and TRBJ2-4; 7 bases agree with TRBD1. The J segment lost 0 bases and the V segment lost 3 bases, leaving 2 bases of the junction unmatched. Germline V gene sequence: CDR1 MNHEY, CDR2 SMNVEV (reference sequence). The CDR3 is made up of 15 amino acids. The CDR3, as DNA: TGTGCCAGCAGTTTTTGGGACAGAGCCAAAAACATTCAGTACTTC. This sequence encodes CASSFWDRAKNIQYF.

The chain joins TRBV7-9 to TRBJ2-5; perhaps D is TRBD1 or TRBD2 (5 bases each). The last part of the DNA fits TRBJ2-7 better; the J call may be wrong. Germline V CDR1 and CDR2: SEHNR, FQNEAQ (reference sequence). The CDR3 is 15 residues long. The CDR3 coding sequence is TGTGCCAGCAGCGGAAACCGGGACGGACCTCCCGAGCAGTACTTC. This codes for CASSGNRDGPPEQYF.

The chain is built from TRBV9 and TRBJ2-3, with D perhaps matching TRBD1 or TRBD2 (5 bases each). This CDR3 spans 15 amino acids. CDR1 is SGDLS, CDR2 YYNGEE, per germline. The V and J ends lost 0 bases and 4 bases respectively, with 12 bases between them. CDR3 sequence: CASSVGSREPDTQYF. As DNA, the CDR3 is TGTGCCAGCAGCGTAGGATCCAGGGAGCCAGATACGCAGTATTTT.